The entry that follows covers one T cell receptor (beta chain) sequence. Antigen: not known. The entry originates in a study of T cell responses to AZD1222 COVID-19 vaccine. Generated by immunoSEQ multiplex PCR, the TCRdb table keeps only in-frame clones and is missing some. The sample has over 110,000 clones; about 92% are singletons. Study-wide findings and caveats: Repertoires were collected only later (after the peak T cell response had occurred). Unmutated variant regions are reportedly targeted by nearly half of spike-specific TCRs.

The CDR3 runs to 14 residues. Germline V gene sequence: CDR1 SGHAT, CDR2 FQNNGV. Trimming removed 3 bases at V and 2 bases at J, with 8 bases between. This TCR was recovered from an adult in good health. Sequenced here: peripheral blood, sampled on day 0 of AZD1222 vaccination. V gene TRBV11-2 combines with J gene TRBJ2-1, with D perhaps matching TRBD1 (6 bases). Here the CDR3 reads CASSFGQTYNEQFF. CDR3 sequence (DNA): TGTGCCAGCAGCTTCGGACAGACCTACAATGAGCAGTTCTTC.